Listed below are T cell receptor beta chains from one sample, sequenced in a study of cytomegalovirus exposure and HLA in healthy donors. Method: immunoSEQ multiplex PCR; TCRdb's copy keeps in-frame clones and lacks some. The sample yields 100,000 to 150,000 clones, roughly 78% seen once. The material sequenced was PBMCs. The origin of the receptors is a man younger than 40 in good health and CMV-seronegative. Both conserved end residues are part of each CDR3. Each record gives: D gene, J gene, clone size, V gene, CDR3 protein, CDR3 DNA. The D gene is left open where the match is weak. Rows give clone size only sometimes, using once, few, many, or a class for an expanded clone.

d_call: -
j_call: TRBJ1-6
clone_size: -
v_call: TRBV27
cdr3_aa: CASSLQINNSPLHF
cdr3_nt: TGTGCCAGCAGTTTACAGATAAATAATTCACCCCTCCACTTT

d_call: -
j_call: TRBJ2-6
clone_size: -
v_call: TRBV7-2
cdr3_aa: CASSSSAWGSGANVLPF
cdr3_nt: -

d_call: TRBD1
j_call: TRBJ2-7
clone_size: -
v_call: TRBV7-2
cdr3_aa: CAPRGEQYF
cdr3_nt: TGTGCCCCCAGGGGGGAGCAGTACTTC

d_call: -
j_call: TRBJ1-4
clone_size: -
v_call: TRBV5-1
cdr3_aa: CASSSGGDGEKLFF
cdr3_nt: TGCGCCAGCAGCTCAGGAGGGGATGGTGAAAAACTGTTTTTT

d_call: TRBD2
j_call: TRBJ2-7
clone_size: -
v_call: TRBV10-3
cdr3_aa: CAISSTIAGGPHEQYF
cdr3_nt: TGTGCCATCAGTTCCACCATAGCGGGAGGGCCCCACGAGCAGTACTTC

d_call: -
j_call: TRBJ1-5
clone_size: -
v_call: TRBV19
cdr3_aa: CASSYEGQTWPQHF
cdr3_nt: TGTGCCAGTAGTTATGAAGGACAGACCTGGCCCCAGCATTTT

d_call: TRBD2
j_call: TRBJ2-2
clone_size: -
v_call: TRBV11-2
cdr3_aa: CASSLLAGGPGELFF
cdr3_nt: TGTGCCAGCAGCTTATTAGCGGGAGGTCCCGGGGAGCTGTTTTTT

d_call: TRBD1
j_call: TRBJ1-3
clone_size: once
v_call: TRBV4-3
cdr3_aa: CASSRSTGYPGNTIYF
cdr3_nt: TGCGCCAGCAGCCGGTCGACAGGGTACCCTGGAAACACCATATATTTT

d_call: TRBD1
j_call: TRBJ2-7
clone_size: -
v_call: TRBV10-3
cdr3_aa: CAIRGQGAQNEQYF
cdr3_nt: TGTGCCATCAGGGGACAGGGGGCGCAGAACGAGCAGTACTTC

d_call: TRBD1
j_call: TRBJ2-3
clone_size: -
v_call: TRBV7-9
cdr3_aa: CASSSRTGGHTDTQYF
cdr3_nt: TGTGCCAGCAGCTCCAGGACAGGGGGACATACAGATACGCAGTATTTT

d_call: TRBD1
j_call: TRBJ2-1
clone_size: once
v_call: TRBV5-1
cdr3_aa: CASSSNRGRDNEQFF
cdr3_nt: TGCGCCAGCAGCTCGAACAGGGGCCGTGACAATGAGCAGTTCTTC

d_call: TRBD2
j_call: TRBJ2-7
clone_size: -
v_call: TRBV15
cdr3_aa: CATSSTPGLAGFTTYEQYF
cdr3_nt: TGTGCCACCAGCTCGACCCCGGGACTAGCGGGTTTTACCACCTACGAGCAGTACTTC